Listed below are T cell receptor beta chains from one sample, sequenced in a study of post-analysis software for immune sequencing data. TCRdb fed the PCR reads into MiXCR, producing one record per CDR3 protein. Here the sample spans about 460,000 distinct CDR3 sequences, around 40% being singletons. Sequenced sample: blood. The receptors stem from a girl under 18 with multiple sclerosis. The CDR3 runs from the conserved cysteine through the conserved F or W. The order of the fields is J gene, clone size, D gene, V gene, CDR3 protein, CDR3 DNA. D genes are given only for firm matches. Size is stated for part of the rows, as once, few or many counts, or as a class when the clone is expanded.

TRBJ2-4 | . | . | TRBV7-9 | CASSLSAGLAKNIQYF | TGTGCCAGCAGCTTATCAGCGGGCTTAGCCAAAAACATTCAGTACTTC
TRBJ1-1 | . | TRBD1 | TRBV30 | CAWSGGGGPNTKAFF | TGTGCCTGGAGTGGTGGAGGGGGCCCGAACACTAAAGCTTTCTTT
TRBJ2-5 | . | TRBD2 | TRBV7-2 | CASSVTSGRRETQYF | TGTGCCAGCAGCGTGACTAGCGGGAGGCGAGAGACCCAGTACTTC
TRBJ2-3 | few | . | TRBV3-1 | CASSQVTDTQYF | TGTGCCAGCAGCCAAGTAACGGATACGCAGTATTTT
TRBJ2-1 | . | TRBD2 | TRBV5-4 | CASSCGTSYNEQFF | TGTGCCAGCAGCTGCGGGACTAGCTACAATGAGCAGTTCTTC
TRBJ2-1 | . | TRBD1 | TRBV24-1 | CATSDLGQPSRDNEQFF | TGTGCCACCAGTGACTTGGGACAGCCCTCTCGGGACAATGAGCAGTTCTTC
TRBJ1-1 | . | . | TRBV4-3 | CASSHAGNTEAFF | TGCGCCAGCAGCCACGCAGGAAACACTGAAGCTTTCTTT
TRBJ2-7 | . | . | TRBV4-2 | CASSQDASSRYEQYF | TGTGCCAGCAGCCAAGATGCGTCTAGCCGCTACGAGCAGTACTTC
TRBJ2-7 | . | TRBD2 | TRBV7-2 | CASSHLAGTPYEQYF | TGTGCCAGCAGTCATCTAGCGGGAACCCCCTACGAGCAGTACTTC
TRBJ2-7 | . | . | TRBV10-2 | CASIPNFLVGRPYEQYF | TGCGCCAGCATACCCAACTTTCTAGTGGGCCGTCCCTACGAGCAGTACTTC
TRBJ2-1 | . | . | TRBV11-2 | CAINLASYEQFF | TGTGCCATCAACTTAGCGTCGTATGAGCAGTTCTTC
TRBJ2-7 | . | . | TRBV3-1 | CASRLSGGYEQYF | TGTGCCAGCAGACTTTCAGGAGGCTACGAGCAGTACTTC
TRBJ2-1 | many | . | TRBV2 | CASSEGDKFRINEQFF | TGTGCCAGCAGTGAAGGGGATAAGTTCAGGATCAATGAGCAGTTCTTC
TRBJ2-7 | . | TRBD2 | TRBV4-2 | CASSQEPGRGDYEQYF | TGTGCCAGCAGCCAGGAACCCGGACGGGGGGACTACGAGCAGTACTTC